This record looks at one T cell receptor (beta chain) sequence and its context. The antigen is undetermined. ViraFEST expansion of antigen-specific CD4+ T cells with viral peptide pools preceded sequencing. Isolating CD4+ T cells followed more than 9 days of culture. This entry comes from a study of vaccination effects on CD4 cells after COVID-19. CDR3 length: 13 amino acids. V lost 5 bases and J lost 2, with 9 bases in between. Libraries were prepared by immunoSEQ multiplex PCR; TCRdb keeps only in-frame clonotypes and omits some of them. The sample has approximately 82,000 clones; approximately 81% are singletons.

The J gene is TRBJ2-5, the V gene TRBV12-3 or TRBV12-4, with a possible D match to TRBD2 (5 bases). The starting material was CD4+ T cells from PBMCs cultured with HCoV-229E spike peptides, obtained before COVID-19 vaccination. The TCR originated in a human donor who received a COVID-19 vaccine. The CDR3 coding sequence is TGTGCCAGCAGTCGGGGAGATCAAGAGACCCAGTACTTC. This translates into CASSRGDQETQYF.